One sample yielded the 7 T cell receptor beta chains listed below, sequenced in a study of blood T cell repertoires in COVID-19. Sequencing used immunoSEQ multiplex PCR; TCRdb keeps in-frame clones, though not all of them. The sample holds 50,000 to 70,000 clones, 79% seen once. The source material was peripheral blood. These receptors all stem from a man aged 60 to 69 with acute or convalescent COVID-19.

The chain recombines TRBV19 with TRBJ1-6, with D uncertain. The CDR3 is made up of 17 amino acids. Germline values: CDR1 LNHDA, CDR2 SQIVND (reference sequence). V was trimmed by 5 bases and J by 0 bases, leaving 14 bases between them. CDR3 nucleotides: TGTGCCAGTAGTCTCCGACACCCCAGCTCCTATAATTCACCCCTCCACTTT. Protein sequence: CASSLRHPSSYNSPLHF.

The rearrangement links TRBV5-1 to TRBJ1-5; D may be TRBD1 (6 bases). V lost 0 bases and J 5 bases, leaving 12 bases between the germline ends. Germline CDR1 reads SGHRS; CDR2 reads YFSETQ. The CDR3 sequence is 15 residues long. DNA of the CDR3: TGCGCCAGCAGCTTGGAGCAGGGGCCTGATCAGCCCCAGCATTTT. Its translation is CASSLEQGPDQPQHF.

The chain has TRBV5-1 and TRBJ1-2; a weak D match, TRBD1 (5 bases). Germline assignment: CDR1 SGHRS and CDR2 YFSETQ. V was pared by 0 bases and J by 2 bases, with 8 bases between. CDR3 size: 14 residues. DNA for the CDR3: TGCGCCAGCAGCTTGGCATCAGGGAACTATGGCTACACCTTC. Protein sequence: CASSLASGNYGYTF.

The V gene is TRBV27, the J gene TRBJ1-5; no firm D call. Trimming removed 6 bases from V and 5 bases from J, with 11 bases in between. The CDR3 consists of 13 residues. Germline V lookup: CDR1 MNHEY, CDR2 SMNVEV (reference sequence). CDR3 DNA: TGTGCCAGCAGCACTGGTCTTGATCAGCCCCAGCATTTT. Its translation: CASSTGLDQPQHF.

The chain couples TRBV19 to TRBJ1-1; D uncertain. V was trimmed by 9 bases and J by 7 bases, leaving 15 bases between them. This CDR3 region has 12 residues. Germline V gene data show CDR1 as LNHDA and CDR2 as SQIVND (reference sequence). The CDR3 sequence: CASHRPGHEAFF. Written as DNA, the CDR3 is TGTGCCAGCCACAGACCAGGTCATGAAGCTTTCTTT.

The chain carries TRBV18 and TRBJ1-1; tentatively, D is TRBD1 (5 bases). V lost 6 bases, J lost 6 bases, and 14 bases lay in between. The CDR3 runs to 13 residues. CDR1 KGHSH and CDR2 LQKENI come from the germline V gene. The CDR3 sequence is CASSYVGGAEAFF. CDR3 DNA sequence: TGTGCCAGCTCGTACGTGGGGGGGGCTGAAGCTTTCTTT. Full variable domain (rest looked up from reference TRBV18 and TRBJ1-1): NAGVMQNPRHLVRRRGQEARLRCSPMKGHSHVYWYRQLPEEGLKFMVYLQKENIIDESGMPKERFSAEFPKEGPSILRIQQVVRGDSAAYFCASSYVGGAEAFFGQGTRLTVV.

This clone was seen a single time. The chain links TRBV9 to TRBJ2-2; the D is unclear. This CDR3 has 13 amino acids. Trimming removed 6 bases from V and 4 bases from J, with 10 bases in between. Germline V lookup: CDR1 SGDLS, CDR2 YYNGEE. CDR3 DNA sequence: TGTGCCAGCACCCCATCAATCACCGGGGAGCTGTTTTTT. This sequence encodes CASTPSITGELFF.